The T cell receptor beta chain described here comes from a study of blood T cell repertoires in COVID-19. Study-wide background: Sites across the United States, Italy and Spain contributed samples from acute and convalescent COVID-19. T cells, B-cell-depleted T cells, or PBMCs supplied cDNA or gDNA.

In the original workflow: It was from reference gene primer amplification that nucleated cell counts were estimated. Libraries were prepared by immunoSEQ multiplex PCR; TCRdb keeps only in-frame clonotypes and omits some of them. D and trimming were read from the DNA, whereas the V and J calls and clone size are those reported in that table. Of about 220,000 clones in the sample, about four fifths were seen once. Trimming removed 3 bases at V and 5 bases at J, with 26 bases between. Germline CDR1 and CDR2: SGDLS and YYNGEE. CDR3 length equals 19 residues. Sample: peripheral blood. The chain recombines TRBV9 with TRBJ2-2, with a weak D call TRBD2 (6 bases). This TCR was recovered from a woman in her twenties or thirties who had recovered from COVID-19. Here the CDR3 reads CASSAASRAGRLRTGELFF. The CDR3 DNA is TGTGCCAGCAGCGCCGCGTCACGGGCGGGGCGGTTAAGGACCGGGGAGCTGTTTTTT.